What follows are 8 T cell receptor beta chains derived from one specimen sequenced in a study of cytotoxic CD8 clonotypes in ibrutinib-treated CLL. Only in-frame clones appear in the TCRdb table, and some are missing; sequencing was by immunoSEQ multiplex PCR. The table lists more than 300,000 clones, around four fifths of them singletons. Sequencing used PBMCs, obtained before ibrutinib treatment. The receptors originated from a human donor with chronic lymphocytic leukemia.

This clone was found many times. This sample includes further DNA sequences coding for the same CDR3. This sequence joins TRBV5-3 and TRBJ2-7; D gene uncertain. TRBV5-3 is classed as an ORF, of uncertain function. The CDR3 extends over 14 amino acids. Trimming shortened V by 8 bases and J by 4 bases, and 19 bases separated the two germline ends. For the CDR3, the DNA is TGTGCCAGCAGCCAAGAATATGGACCTTACGAGCAGTACTTC. Encoded protein: CASSQEYGPYEQYF.

The chain has TRBV19 and TRBJ2-7; 10 bases are shared with TRBD1. Trimming cost V 5 bases and J 6 bases; bases outside gene matches: 4. The germline V gene encodes CDR1 LNHDA and CDR2 SQIVND (reference sequence). CDR3 size: 13 residues. This chain's CDR3 is CASSLRDRGEQYF. CDR3 bases: TGTGCCAGTAGTCTCCGGGACAGGGGCGAGCAGTACTTC.

For this clone: The same CDR3 can be traced to other DNA sequences in this sample. This chain links TRBV6-5 with TRBJ2-2; D ambiguous. Trimming shortened V by 0 bases and J by 5 bases, and 4 bases separated the two germline ends. Germline V gene data show CDR1 as MNHEY and CDR2 as SVGAGI. This CDR3 comprises 13 residues. CDR3 protein: CASSYSRTGELFF. Here the CDR3 DNA reads TGTGCCAGCAGTTACTCGCGGACCGGGGAGCTGTTTTTT.

The genes are TRBV9 and TRBJ2-3; 9 bases are shared with TRBD1. The junction had 13 bases not matched to a gene; V was cut back by 2 bases and J by 3 bases. CDR3 length equals 18 residues. Germline lookup yields CDR1 SGDLS and CDR2 YYNGEE. This CDR3 reads CASSVFTGTGRATDTQYF. The CDR3 DNA reads as TGTGCCAGCAGCGTTTTCACCGGGACAGGGAGGGCAACAGATACGCAGTATTTT.

The rearrangement uses TRBV7-8 and TRBJ1-2; TRBD1 matches at 9 bases. This CDR3 spans 15 amino acids. V shed 5 bases and J 1 base; nucleotides not matched to a gene: 5. Germline-derived CDR1 and CDR2 are SGHVS and FQNEAQ. The CDR3 nucleotides are TGTGCCAGCAGCATAAGGACAGGGGTTAACTATGGCTACACCTTC. This gives the protein CASSIRTGVNYGYTF. Full variable domain (missing parts from reference TRBV7-8 and TRBJ1-2): GAGVSQSPRYKVAKRGQDVALRCDPISGHVSLFWYQQALGQGPEFLTYFQNEAQLDKSGLPSDRFFAERPEGSVSTLKIQRTQQEDSAVYLCASSIRTGVNYGYTFGSGTRLTVV.

The gene calls are TRBV15 and TRBJ2-1; no definite D call. The V end was cut by 5 bases, the J end by 12 bases, with 26 bases between. Germline-derived CDR1 and CDR2 are LNHNV and YYDKDF (reference sequence). The CDR3 is 16 residues long. The CDR3 region has the DNA TGTGCCACCAGCCGTCCTCCGGGTAGCCGCTTATTTGTGCAGTTCTTC. Encoded protein: CATSRPPGSRLFVQFF.

The V gene is TRBV9, the J gene TRBJ2-5; perhaps TRBD2 as D (6 bases). V was cut by 2 bases and J by 5 bases, with 16 bases left in between. Germline V gives CDR1 SGDLS, CDR2 YYNGEE. This CDR3 contains 15 residues. Here the CDR3 DNA reads TGTGCCAGCAGCGTGTCGGGAGTCGGGCTTGAGACCCAGTACTTC. It yields the protein CASSVSGVGLETQYF.

The rearrangement links TRBV19 to TRBJ2-1, with TRBD2 matching 8 bases. The trim removed 0 bases at V and 0 bases at J, leaving 7 bases unmatched. Germline V gene sequence: CDR1 LNHDA, CDR2 SQIVND (reference sequence). The length of the CDR3 is 18 residues. As DNA, the CDR3 is TGTGCCAGTAGTATAGATCGAAGCAGCGGGAGCTCCTACAATGAGCAGTTCTTC. Translated, it gives CASSIDRSSGSSYNEQFF.